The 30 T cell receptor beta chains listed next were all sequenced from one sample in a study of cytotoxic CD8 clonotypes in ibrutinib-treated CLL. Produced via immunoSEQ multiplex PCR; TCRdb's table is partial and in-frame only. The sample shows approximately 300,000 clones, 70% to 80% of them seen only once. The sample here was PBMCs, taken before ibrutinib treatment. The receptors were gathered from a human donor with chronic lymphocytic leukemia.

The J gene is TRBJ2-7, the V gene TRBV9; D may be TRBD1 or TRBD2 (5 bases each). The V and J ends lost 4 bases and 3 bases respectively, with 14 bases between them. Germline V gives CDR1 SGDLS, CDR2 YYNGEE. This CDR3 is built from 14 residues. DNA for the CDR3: TGTGCCAGCAGCCAACGGGACGGACACTACGAGCAGTACTTC. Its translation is CASSQRDGHYEQYF.

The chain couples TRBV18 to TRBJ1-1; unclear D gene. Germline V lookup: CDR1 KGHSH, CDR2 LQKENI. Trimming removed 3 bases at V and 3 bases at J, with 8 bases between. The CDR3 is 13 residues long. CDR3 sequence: CASSPGLHTEAFF. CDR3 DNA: TGTGCCAGCTCACCTGGACTGCACACTGAAGCTTTCTTT.

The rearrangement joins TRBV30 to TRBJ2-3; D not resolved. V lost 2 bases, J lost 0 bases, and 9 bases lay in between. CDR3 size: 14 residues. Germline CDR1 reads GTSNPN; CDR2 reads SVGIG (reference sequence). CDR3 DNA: TGTGCCTGGAGTCCACTGATTAGCACAGATACGCAGTATTTT. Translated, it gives CAWSPLISTDTQYF.

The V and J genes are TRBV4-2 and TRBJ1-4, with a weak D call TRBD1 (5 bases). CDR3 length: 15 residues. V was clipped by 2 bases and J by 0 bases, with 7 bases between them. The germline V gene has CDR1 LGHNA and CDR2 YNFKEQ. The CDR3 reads CASSQRQTTNEKLFF. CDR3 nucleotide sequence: TGTGCCAGCAGCCAAAGACAGACAACTAATGAAAAACTGTTTTTT.

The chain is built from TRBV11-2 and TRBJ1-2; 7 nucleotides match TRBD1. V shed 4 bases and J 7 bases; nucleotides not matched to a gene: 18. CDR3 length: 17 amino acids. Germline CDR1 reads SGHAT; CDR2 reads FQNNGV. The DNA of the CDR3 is TGTGCCAGCAGCTCTTGGACAGGAGTCATTAACCGGGGTGGCTACACCTTC. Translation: CASSSWTGVINRGGYTF.

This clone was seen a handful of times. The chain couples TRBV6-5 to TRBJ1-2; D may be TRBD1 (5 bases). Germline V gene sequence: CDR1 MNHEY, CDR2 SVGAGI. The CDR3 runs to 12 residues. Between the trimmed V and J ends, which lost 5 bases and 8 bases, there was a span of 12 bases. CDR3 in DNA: TGTGCCAGCAGTGGGGGACTAGGGGGCTACACCTTC. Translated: CASSGGLGGYTF.

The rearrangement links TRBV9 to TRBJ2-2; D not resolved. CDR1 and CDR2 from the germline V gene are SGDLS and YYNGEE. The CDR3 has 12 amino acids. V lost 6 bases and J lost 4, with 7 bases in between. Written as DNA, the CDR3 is TGTGCCAGCAACCTTGCCACCGGGGAGCTGTTTTTT. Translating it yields CASNLATGELFF. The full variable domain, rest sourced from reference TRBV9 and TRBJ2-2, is DSGVTQTPKHLITATGQRVTLRCSPRSGDLSVYWYQQSLDQGLQFLIQYYNGEERAKGNILERFSAQQFPDLHSELNLSSLELGDSALYFCASNLATGELFFGEGSRLTVL.

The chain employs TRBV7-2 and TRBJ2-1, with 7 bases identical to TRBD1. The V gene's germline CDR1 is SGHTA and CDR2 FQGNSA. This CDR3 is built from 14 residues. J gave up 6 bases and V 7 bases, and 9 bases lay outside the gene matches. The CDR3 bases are TGTGCCAGCATCCTTCAGGGGGTGGCCAATGAGCAGTTCTTC. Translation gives CASILQGVANEQFF.

The CDR3 DNA follows: TGCGCCAGCAGCCAAACTAGCGCCTCCTACGAGCAGTACTTC. Its translation: CASSQTSASYEQYF. The chain recombines TRBV5-1 with TRBJ2-7, with 7 nucleotides matching TRBD2. Germline CDR1 SGHRS, CDR2 YFSETQ. J was trimmed by 0 bases and V by 4 bases; bases with no gene match: 4. The CDR3 extends over 14 amino acids.

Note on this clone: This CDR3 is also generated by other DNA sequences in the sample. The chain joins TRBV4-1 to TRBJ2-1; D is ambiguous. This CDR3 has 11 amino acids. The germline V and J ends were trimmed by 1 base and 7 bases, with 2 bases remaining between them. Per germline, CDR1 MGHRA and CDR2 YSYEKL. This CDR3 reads CASSQGNEQFF. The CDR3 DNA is TGCGCCAGCAGCCAAGGTAATGAGCAGTTCTTC.

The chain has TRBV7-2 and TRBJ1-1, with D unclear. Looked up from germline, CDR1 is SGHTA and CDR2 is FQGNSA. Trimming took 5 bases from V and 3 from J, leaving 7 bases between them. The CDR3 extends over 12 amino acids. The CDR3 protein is CASSLPYTEAFF. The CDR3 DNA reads TGTGCCAGCAGCCTACCTTACACTGAAGCTTTCTTT.

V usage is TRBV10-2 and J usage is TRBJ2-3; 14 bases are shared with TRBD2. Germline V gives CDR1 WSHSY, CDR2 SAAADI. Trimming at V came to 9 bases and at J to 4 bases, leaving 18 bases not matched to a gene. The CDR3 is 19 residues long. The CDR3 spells CASLIRAGTSGRSPDTQYF. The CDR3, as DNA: TGCGCCAGTCTAATACGTGCCGGGACTAGCGGGAGATCTCCAGATACGCAGTATTTT.

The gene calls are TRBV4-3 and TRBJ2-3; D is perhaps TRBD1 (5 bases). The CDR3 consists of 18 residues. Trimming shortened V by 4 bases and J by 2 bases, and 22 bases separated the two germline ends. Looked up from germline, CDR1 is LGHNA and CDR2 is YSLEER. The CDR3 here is CASSLGTDSDSLTDTQYF. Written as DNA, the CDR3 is TGCGCCAGCAGCCTCGGAACCGACAGTGATTCCCTCACAGATACGCAGTATTTT.

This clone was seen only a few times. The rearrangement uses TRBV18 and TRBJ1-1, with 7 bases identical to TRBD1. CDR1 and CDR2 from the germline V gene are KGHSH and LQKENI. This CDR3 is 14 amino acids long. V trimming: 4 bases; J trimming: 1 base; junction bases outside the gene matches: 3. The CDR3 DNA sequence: TGTGCCAGCTCACTGGGACAGAAGAACACTGAAGCTTTCTTT. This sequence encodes CASSLGQKNTEAFF.

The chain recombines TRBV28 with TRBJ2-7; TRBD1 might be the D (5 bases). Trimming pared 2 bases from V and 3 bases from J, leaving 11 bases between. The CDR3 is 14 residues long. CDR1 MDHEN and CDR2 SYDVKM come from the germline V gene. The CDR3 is CASSLRQGNYEQYF. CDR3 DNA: TGTGCCAGCAGTTTACGGCAGGGAAACTACGAGCAGTACTTC. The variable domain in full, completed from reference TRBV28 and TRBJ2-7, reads DVKVTQSSRYLVKRTGEKVFLECVQDMDHENMFWYRQDPGLGLRLIYFSYDVKMKEKGDIPEGYSVSREKKERFSLILESASTNQTSMYLCASSLRQGNYEQYFGPGTRLTVT.

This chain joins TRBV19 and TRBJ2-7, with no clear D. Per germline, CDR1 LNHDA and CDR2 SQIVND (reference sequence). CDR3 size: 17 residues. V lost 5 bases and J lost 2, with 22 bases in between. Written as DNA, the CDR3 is TGTGCCAGTAGTTCCCGTGGGCTGGCGACGTCAACCTACGAGCAGTACTTC. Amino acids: CASSSRGLATSTYEQYF.

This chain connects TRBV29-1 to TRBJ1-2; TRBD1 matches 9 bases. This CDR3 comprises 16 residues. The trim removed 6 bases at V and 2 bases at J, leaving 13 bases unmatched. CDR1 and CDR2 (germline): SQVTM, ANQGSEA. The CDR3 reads CSVRTGQGHGNYGYTF. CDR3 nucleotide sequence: TGCAGCGTGCGAACGGGACAGGGTCATGGAAACTATGGCTACACCTTC.

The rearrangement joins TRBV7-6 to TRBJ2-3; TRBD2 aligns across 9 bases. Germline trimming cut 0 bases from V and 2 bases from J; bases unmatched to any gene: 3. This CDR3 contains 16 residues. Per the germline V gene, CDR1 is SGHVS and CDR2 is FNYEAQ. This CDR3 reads CASSLAAGGPTDTQYF. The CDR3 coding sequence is TGTGCCAGCAGCTTAGCGGCGGGAGGGCCCACAGATACGCAGTATTTT.

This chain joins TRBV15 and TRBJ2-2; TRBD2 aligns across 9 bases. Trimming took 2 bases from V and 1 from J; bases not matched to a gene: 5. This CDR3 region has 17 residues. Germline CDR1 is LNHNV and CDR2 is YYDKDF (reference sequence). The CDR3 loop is CATSRPGLAENTGELFF. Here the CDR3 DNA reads TGTGCCACCAGCAGACCGGGACTAGCAGAGAACACCGGGGAGCTGTTTTTT.

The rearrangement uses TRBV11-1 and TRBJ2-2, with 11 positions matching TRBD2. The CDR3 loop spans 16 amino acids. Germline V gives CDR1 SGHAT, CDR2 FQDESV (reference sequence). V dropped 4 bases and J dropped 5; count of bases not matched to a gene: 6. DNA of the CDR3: TGTGCCAGCAGCTACACCGGGACTAGCGGTACCGGGGAGCTGTTTTTT. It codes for CASSYTGTSGTGELFF.

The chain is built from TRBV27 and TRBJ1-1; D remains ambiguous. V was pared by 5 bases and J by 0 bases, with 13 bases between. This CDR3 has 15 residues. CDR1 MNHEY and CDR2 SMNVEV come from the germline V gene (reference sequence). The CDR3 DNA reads TGTGCCAGCAGTCGTAGACAAGGAATGAACACTGAAGCTTTCTTT. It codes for CASSRRQGMNTEAFF.

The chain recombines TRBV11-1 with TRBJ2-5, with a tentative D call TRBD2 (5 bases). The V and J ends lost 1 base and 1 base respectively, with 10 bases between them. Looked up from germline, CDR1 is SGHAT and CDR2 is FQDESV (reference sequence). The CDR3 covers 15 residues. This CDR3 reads CASSLGGRTQETQYF. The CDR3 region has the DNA TGTGCCAGCAGCTTAGGAGGGCGGACCCAAGAGACCCAGTACTTC.

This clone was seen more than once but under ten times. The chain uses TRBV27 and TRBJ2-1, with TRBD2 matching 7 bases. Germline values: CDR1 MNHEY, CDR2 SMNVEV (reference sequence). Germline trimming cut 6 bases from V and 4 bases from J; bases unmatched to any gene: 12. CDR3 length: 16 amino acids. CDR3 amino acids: CASRPRSGIGYNEQFF. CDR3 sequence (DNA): TGTGCCAGCAGGCCAAGAAGCGGGATAGGGTACAATGAGCAGTTCTTC.

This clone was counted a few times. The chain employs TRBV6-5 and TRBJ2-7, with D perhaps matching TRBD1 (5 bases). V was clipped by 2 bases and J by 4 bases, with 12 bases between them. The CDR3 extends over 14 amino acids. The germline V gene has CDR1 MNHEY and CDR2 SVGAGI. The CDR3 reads CASSYPGLEYEQYF. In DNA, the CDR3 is TGTGCCAGCAGTTACCCAGGGCTAGAATACGAGCAGTACTTC.

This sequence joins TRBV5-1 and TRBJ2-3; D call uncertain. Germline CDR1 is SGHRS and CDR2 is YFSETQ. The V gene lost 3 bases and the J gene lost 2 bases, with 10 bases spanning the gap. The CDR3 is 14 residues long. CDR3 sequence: CASSSTDHTDTQYF. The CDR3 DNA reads TGCGCCAGCAGCTCAACGGACCACACAGATACGCAGTATTTT.

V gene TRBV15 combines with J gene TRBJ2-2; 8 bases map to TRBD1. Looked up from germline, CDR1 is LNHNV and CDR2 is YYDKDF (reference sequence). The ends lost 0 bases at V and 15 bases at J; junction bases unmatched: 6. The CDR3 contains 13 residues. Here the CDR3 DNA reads TGTGCCACCAGCAGAGACAGGGGGCGGAGGATGTTTTTT. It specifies CATSRDRGRRMFF.

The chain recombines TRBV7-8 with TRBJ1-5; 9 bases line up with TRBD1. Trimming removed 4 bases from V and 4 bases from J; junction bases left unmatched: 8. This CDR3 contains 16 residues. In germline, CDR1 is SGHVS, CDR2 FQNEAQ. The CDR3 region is CASSSQTGGANQPQHF. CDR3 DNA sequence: TGTGCCAGCAGCTCACAGACAGGGGGAGCAAATCAGCCCCAGCATTTT.

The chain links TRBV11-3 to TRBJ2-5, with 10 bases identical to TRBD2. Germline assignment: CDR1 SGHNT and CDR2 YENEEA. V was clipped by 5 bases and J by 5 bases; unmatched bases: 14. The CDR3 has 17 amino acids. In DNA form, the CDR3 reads TGTGCCAGCAGCCCATCCAAAGCGGGAGGGCCCCATGAGACCCAGTACTTC. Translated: CASSPSKAGGPHETQYF. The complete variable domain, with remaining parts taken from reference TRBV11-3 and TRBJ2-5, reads EAGVVQSPRYKIIEKKQPVAFWCNPISGHNTLYWYLQNLGQGPELLIRYENEEAVDDSQLPKDRFSAERLKGVDSTLKIQPAELGDSAVYLCASSPSKAGGPHETQYFGPGTRLLVL.

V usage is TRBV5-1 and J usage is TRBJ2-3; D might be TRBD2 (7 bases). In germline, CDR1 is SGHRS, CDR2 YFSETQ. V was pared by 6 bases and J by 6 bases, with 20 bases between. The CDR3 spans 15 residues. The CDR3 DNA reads TGCGCCAGCACCTGGCAGGGGAGGGTAGGTGATACGCAGTATTTT. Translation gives CASTWQGRVGDTQYF.

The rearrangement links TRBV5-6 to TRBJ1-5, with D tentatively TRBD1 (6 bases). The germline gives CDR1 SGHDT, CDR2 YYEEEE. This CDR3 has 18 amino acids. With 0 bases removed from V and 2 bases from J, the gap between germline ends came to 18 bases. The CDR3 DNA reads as TGTGCCAGCAGCTTGGCCGGTCCAGGGGCGGTTCGCAATCAGCCCCAGCATTTT. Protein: CASSLAGPGAVRNQPQHF.